This T cell receptor (beta chain) was captured in a study of T cell changes during pregnancy in multiple sclerosis (dated by TCRdb to about 2019). General notes on the study: Changes in the T cell repertoire over the course of pregnancy were examined in this study in women with multiple sclerosis.

The method behind the library was the immunoSEQ multiplex PCR assay. The table was pulled from immuneACCESS by TCRdb, which kept in-frame rearrangements only. Such tables lose some clones; where checked, under half of the loss comes from unresolved V genes, and the rest has no known cause. In all, the sample holds about 59,000 clones, and 85% to 95% of those were seen once. About 2.6% of the sample is in the top ten clones. Points on this clone: Which antigen it targets is not known. Per-base quality was not reported, and no clone a single base away is much larger than it.

From its cysteine to its phenylalanine, the CDR3 spans 13 amino acids. The CDR3 DNA has 39 bases and is translated from base 1. The V end loses 7 bases and the J end loses 2 bases, and a stretch of 9 bases separates them. Per the germline V gene, SNHLY is the CDR1 and FYNNEI is the CDR2. The chain is encoded by TRBV2 joined to TRBJ2-1; no confident D gene assignment can be made. Sequences were derived from CD8+ T cells from peripheral blood mononuclear cells, sampled in the third trimester of pregnancy. The sequence was obtained from a female donor with multiple sclerosis, enrolled in a pregnancy study. The sequenced DNA: TGTGCCAGCATGAAAGAGACCTACAATGAGCAGTTCTTC. It translates to CASMKETYNEQFF.